This TCR beta chain derives from a study of blood T cells in healthy people across ages. Findings and caveats of the study: Naive T cell percentage showed a strong correlation with TCR beta diversity. Considered underestimates were the diversity estimates obtained from one million T cells.

Samples had at least 6.5 million PBMCs isolated from them. Germline V CDR1 and CDR2: MNHEY, SVGEGT. The CDR3 is 18 residues long. Germline trimming cut 6 bases from V and 8 bases from J; bases unmatched to any gene: 21. The second PCR ran about 6 to 12 cycles with a sample-barcoded 5' primer and J-beta primers. TCRdb processed the 5' RACE reads anew with MiXCR; each CDR3 protein has one entry. The sample shows about 1.8 million distinct CDR3 sequences, less than 50% of them seen only once. As for this clonotype: Its cognate antigen is unknown.

The chain joins TRBV6-2 or TRBV6-3 to TRBJ2-1; TRBD2 matches 8 bases. Sequenced material: blood. The sequence came from a woman in her thirties or forties in good health. CDR3: CASSKLRVVGGAGDEQFF. In DNA, the CDR3 is TGTGCCAGCAGCAAACTCCGTGTTGTCGGGGGGGCGGGAGATGAGCAGTTCTTC.